This record looks at one TCR beta chain sequence and its context. Its antigen is not known. The CDR3 consists of 14 residues. V lost 3 bases and J lost 2, with 12 bases in between. Germline loops: CDR1 GTSNPN, CDR2 SVGIG (reference sequence). The data were obtained in a study of T-cell memory formation after mild COVID-19. Study-level findings and limits: Clones from the second wave (peaking day 37) had unconfirmed SARS-CoV-2 specificity. Contracting CD4+ clones lay largely in CM and EM, with CD8+ ones residing in EMRA.

In TCRdb, the 5' RACE reads were re-called with MiXCR into one record per CDR3 protein. The table lists roughly 600,000 distinct CDR3 sequences, under 20% of them singletons. Sequencing was performed on PBMCs or a T cell subset sorted from them (not recorded which). The J gene is TRBJ2-3, the V gene TRBV30, with D maybe TRBD1 (7 bases). The sequence came from an adult woman who had mild COVID-19 (a few samples of this study predate the infection). Cell type and time point are not known. Written as DNA, the CDR3 is TGTGCCTGGAGCGCGGGACAGACCACAGATACGCAGTATTTT. As protein: CAWSAGQTTDTQYF.